Below, 10 T cell receptor beta chains from the same sample are listed, as sequenced in a study of blood T cell repertoires in COVID-19 (dated by TCRdb to 2020 to 2021). To prepare the library, the immunoSEQ multiplex PCR assay was applied. In TCRdb, the immuneACCESS table is reduced to in-frame sequences with V and J assigned. These tables do not hold every clone; where another copy was compared, an unresolved V gene accounts for under half, and the others remain unexplained. Counted in this sample were 180,000 or so clones; 80% to 90% of them appeared once. The ten largest clonotypes hold roughly 11% of the sample. The sample comprised peripheral blood. The receptor set was obtained from a woman aged 55-70 years with COVID-19, enrolled during active disease.

The chain links TRBV7-2 to TRBJ2-7; 9 nucleotides align to TRBD2. Germline values: CDR1 SGHTA, CDR2 FQGNSA. J gave up 3 bases and V 4 bases, and 1 base lay outside the gene matches. This CDR3 region has 13 residues. CDR3 sequence (DNA): TGTGCCAGCAGCTCGCGGGGGGGCTACGAGCAGTACTTC. This encodes CASSSRGGYEQYF.

This chain connects TRBV5-1 to TRBJ2-6, with D possibly being TRBD1 (6 bases). This CDR3 spans 18 amino acids. V was pared by 0 bases and J by 2 bases, with 15 bases between. Germline CDR1 SGHRS, CDR2 YFSETQ. CDR3 amino acids: CASSLAGTLGTGANVLTF. CDR3 in DNA: TGCGCCAGCAGCTTGGCCGGGACACTAGGCACTGGGGCCAACGTCCTGACTTTC. Together with reference TRBV5-1 and TRBJ2-6, the CDR3 gives the full variable domain: KAGVTQTPRYLIKTRGQQVTLSCSPISGHRSVSWYQQTPGQGLQFLFEYFSETQRNKGNFPGRFSGRQFSNSRSEMNVSTLELGDSALYLCASSLAGTLGTGANVLTFGAGSRLTVL.

The CDR3 reads CASSPLPGLAKSSYEQYF. CDR3 coding DNA: TGTGCCAGCTCACCCCTACCAGGACTAGCGAAGAGCTCCTACGAGCAGTACTTC. The chain couples TRBV18 to TRBJ2-7, with TRBD2 matching over 9 bases. Germline-derived CDR1 and CDR2 are KGHSH and LQKENI. CDR3 size: 18 residues. J lost 0 bases, V lost 3 bases, and 12 bases had no gene match. Combining the CDR3 with reference TRBV18 and TRBJ2-7 gives the whole variable domain NAGVMQNPRHLVRRRGQEARLRCSPMKGHSHVYWYRQLPEEGLKFMVYLQKENIIDESGMPKERFSAEFPKEGPSILRIQQVVRGDSAAYFCASSPLPGLAKSSYEQYFGPGTRLTVT.

The chain has TRBV7-9 and TRBJ2-1; tentative D call: TRBD2 (6 bases). Germline lookup yields CDR1 SEHNR and CDR2 FQNEAQ (reference sequence). This CDR3 comprises 15 residues. Trimming took off 4 bases at V and 8 bases at J, with 18 bases between the two ends. CDR3 protein: CASSSSGFISHEQFF. The CDR3 region has the DNA TGTGCCAGCAGCTCGAGCGGGTTTATTTCCCATGAGCAGTTCTTC.

About this clone: The same CDR3 is also encoded by other DNA sequences in this sample. This chain connects TRBV24-1 to TRBJ2-1; 7 bases match TRBD1. The CDR3 consists of 16 residues. The germline gives CDR1 KGHDR, CDR2 SFDVKD. V gave up 3 bases and J gave up 4 bases; unmatched junction bases: 8. The CDR3 DNA sequence: TGTGCCACCAGTGATCCCCGGACAGGAGATTACAATGAGCAGTTCTTC. It yields the protein CATSDPRTGDYNEQFF.

The genes are TRBV30 and TRBJ1-1, with 9 nucleotides matching TRBD1. This CDR3 is built from 14 residues. Germline-derived CDR1 and CDR2 are GTSNPN and SVGIG (reference sequence). Trimming cost V 0 bases and J 8 bases; bases outside gene matches: 7. CDR3 loop: CAWSVGTGRREAFF. The CDR3 region has the DNA TGTGCCTGGAGTGTAGGGACAGGGAGGCGGGAAGCTTTCTTT.

V gene TRBV7-2 combines with J gene TRBJ1-1; possible D gene TRBD1, 5 bases. The CDR3 consists of 13 residues. From germline, CDR1 is SGHTA and CDR2 FQGNSA. V was cut by 0 bases and J by 7 bases, with 9 bases left in between. This chain's CDR3 is CASSLAGQGEAFF. The DNA for the CDR3 is TGTGCCAGCAGCTTAGCGGGGCAGGGTGAAGCTTTCTTT.

This chain connects TRBV19 to TRBJ1-2, with D perhaps TRBD1 (6 bases). The CDR3 has 14 residues. CDR1 is LNHDA, CDR2 SQIVND, per germline (reference sequence). The V end was cut by 3 bases, the J end by 2 bases, with 10 bases between. The CDR3 DNA follows: TGTGCCAGTAGTATTCAGGGGCGCAACTATGGCTACACCTTC. It specifies CASSIQGRNYGYTF.

CDR3 loop: CSVATGGTEAFF. CDR3 DNA sequence: TGCAGCGTCGCAACAGGGGGGACTGAAGCTTTCTTT. The genes are TRBV29-1 and TRBJ1-1; 8 bases line up with TRBD1. CDR3 size: 12 residues. Germline V gene lookup returns CDR1 SQVTM and CDR2 ANQGSEA. Unmatched junction bases numbered 5, after V lost 6 bases and J lost 5 bases.

The rearrangement uses TRBV5-1 and TRBJ2-1; 9 bases line up with TRBD1. Germline V CDR1 and CDR2: SGHRS, YFSETQ. V lost 0 bases to trimming and J lost 3 bases; unmatched junction nucleotides: 1. This CDR3 has 15 residues. The CDR3 protein is CASSLGDRDYNEQFF. The CDR3 bases are TGCGCCAGCAGCTTGGGGGACAGGGACTACAATGAGCAGTTCTTC.